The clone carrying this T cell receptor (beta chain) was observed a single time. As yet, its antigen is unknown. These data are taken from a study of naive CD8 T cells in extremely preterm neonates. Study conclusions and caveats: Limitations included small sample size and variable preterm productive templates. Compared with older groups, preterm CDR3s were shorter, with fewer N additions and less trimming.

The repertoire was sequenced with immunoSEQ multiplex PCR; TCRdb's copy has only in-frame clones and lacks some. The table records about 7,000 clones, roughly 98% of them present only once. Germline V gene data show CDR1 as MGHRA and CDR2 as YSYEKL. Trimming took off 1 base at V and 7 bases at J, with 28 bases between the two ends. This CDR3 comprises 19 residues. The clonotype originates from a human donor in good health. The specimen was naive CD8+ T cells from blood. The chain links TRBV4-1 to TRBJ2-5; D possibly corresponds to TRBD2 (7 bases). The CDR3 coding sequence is TGCGCCAGCAGCCAAGGCACGGGGGGCGGGGGATCGTCCGAAAGGACCCAGTACTTC. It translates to CASSQGTGGGGSSERTQYF.